One sample yielded the 16 T cell receptor beta chains listed below, sequenced in a study of human T cells and chemical hapten exposure. Time point of the sample: patch test 2, 6 weeks after DPC sensitization. Treatment: therapeutic diphenylcyclopropenone sensitization with weekly scalp DPC. Using its own MiXCR run on the RACE reads, TCRdb lists one record per CDR3 protein. The sample lists 140,000 or so distinct CDR3 sequences; about 10% were seen once. The specimen comprised whole blood, sampled in connection with sensitization to the hapten diphenylcyclopropenone (DPC). Every receptor here comes from a woman aged 50 to 65 with alopecia areata. Some clones in this sample may be carry-over from other donors' samples.

The chain has TRBV6-6 and TRBJ2-5, with TRBD2 matching 7 bases. Per the germline V gene, CDR1 is MNHNY and CDR2 is SVGAGI (reference sequence). The CDR3 covers 16 residues. J lost 2 bases, V lost 1 base, and 7 bases had no gene match. The CDR3 DNA reads TGTGCCAGCAGTTACTTCGGACTAGGACCTCAAGAGACCCAGTACTTC. This codes for CASSYFGLGPQETQYF.

This sequence joins TRBV29-1 and TRBJ2-7; TRBD2 matches 15 bases. This CDR3 has 16 amino acids. With 4 bases clipped from V and 0 bases from J, the junction kept 4 bases outside the gene matches. The germline gives CDR1 SQVTM, CDR2 ANQGSEA. The CDR3 loop reads CSVGGLAGGSSYEQYF. The CDR3 DNA reads as TGCAGCGTTGGAGGACTAGCGGGAGGGAGCTCCTACGAGCAGTACTTC.

The V call is TRBV28, the J call TRBJ2-4; the D gene could be TRBD1 or TRBD2 (5 bases each). This CDR3 spans 14 amino acids. V was pared by 3 bases and J by 10 bases, with 16 bases between. Germline values: CDR1 MDHEN, CDR2 SYDVKM. CDR3 sequence (DNA): TGTGCCAGCAGTTTTCAGGGCGGGTGGGAGATTCAGTACTTC. It codes for CASSFQGGWEIQYF.

This clonotype was detected ten times or more. V is TRBV12-3 or TRBV12-4 and J is TRBJ2-3, with TRBD2 matching over 8 bases. The length of the CDR3 is 14 residues. V shed 7 bases, J shed 5 bases, and the junction held 8 bases outside the gene matches. The CDR3 spells CASTEAGEGDTQYF. The DNA for the CDR3 is TGTGCCAGCACCGAAGCGGGAGAGGGAGATACGCAGTATTTT.

This clonotype was picked up a small number of times. The genes are TRBV25-1 and TRBJ1-2, with D possibly being TRBD1 (5 bases). There are 13 residues in the CDR3. The germline V and J ends were trimmed by 5 bases and 0 bases, with 7 bases remaining between them. Germline V gene lookup returns CDR1 MGHDK and CDR2 SYGVNS. CDR3 loop: CASSQGANYGYTF. For the CDR3, the DNA is TGTGCCAGCAGTCAAGGGGCTAACTATGGCTACACCTTC.

This clonotype turned up a few times. The V gene is TRBV11-2, the J gene TRBJ2-1, with 12 bases that match TRBD2. Germline CDR1 reads SGHAT; CDR2 reads FQNNGV. J lost 8 bases, V lost 1 base, and 9 bases had no gene match. The CDR3 loop spans 17 amino acids. The CDR3 DNA reads as TGTGCCAGCAGCTTAGTGCCCCAACTAGCGGGAGGAGATGAGCAGTTCTTC. As protein: CASSLVPQLAGGDEQFF.

Regarding this clonotype: Likely a read error: the CDR3 ends without its conserved phenylalanine or tryptophan. The chain couples TRBV5-5 to TRBJ2-1; D gene uncertain. The V and J ends lost 0 bases and 0 bases respectively, with 7 bases between them. Germline CDR1 SGHKS, CDR2 YYEKEE (reference sequence). The CDR3 runs 15 residues. DNA of the CDR3: TGTGCCAGCAGCTTGGAAACTGGCTCCTACAATGAGCAGTTCCTC. This sequence encodes CASSLETGSYNEQFL.

This clonotype was detected many times. V usage is TRBV3-1 and J usage is TRBJ2-7; TRBD2 aligns across 10 bases. CDR3 size: 17 residues. The germline V gene encodes CDR1 LGHDT and CDR2 YNNKEL (reference sequence). V shed 1 base and J 5 bases; nucleotides not matched to a gene: 11. The CDR3: CASSQVGLAGAPNEQYF. The CDR3 nucleotides are TGTGCCAGCAGCCAAGTAGGCCTAGCGGGAGCCCCTAACGAGCAGTACTTC.

J is TRBJ1-1 and V is TRBV10-2; D perhaps matches TRBD1 (6 bases). The CDR3 length is 15 residues. Germline V CDR1 and CDR2: WSHSY, SAAADI. V was pared by 0 bases and J by 1 base, with 9 bases between. The CDR3 loop reads CASSESGHPNTEAFF. The CDR3 bases are TGCGCCAGCAGTGAGTCGGGACATCCGAACACTGAAGCTTTCTTT.

The chain employs TRBV12-3 or TRBV12-4 and TRBJ1-5; D unresolved. V dropped 3 bases and J dropped 7 bases, with 13 bases sitting between them. This CDR3 is built from 14 residues. The CDR3 DNA reads as TGTGCCAGCAGTTTTGGGTGGGCGAGCCAGCCCCAGCATTTT. Residues: CASSFGWASQPQHF.

This clonotype was recorded a few times. The rearrangement links TRBV29-1 to TRBJ2-7, with 8 bases matching TRBD1. CDR1 and CDR2 (germline): SQVTM, ANQGSEA. This CDR3 is 13 amino acids long. Trimming at V came to 4 bases and at J to 4 bases, leaving 6 bases not matched to a gene. The CDR3 loop is CSVVRTGTYEQYF. In DNA, the CDR3 is TGCAGCGTTGTGAGGACAGGGACTTACGAGCAGTACTTC.

This clonotype was detected a few times. This chain connects TRBV24-1 to TRBJ2-7; D is ambiguous. The CDR3 has 14 amino acids. Between the trimmed V and J ends, which lost 5 bases and 4 bases, there was a span of 14 bases. Per the germline V gene, CDR1 is KGHDR and CDR2 is SFDVKD. CDR3 protein: CATSGHGSAYEQYF. CDR3 DNA: TGTGCCACCAGTGGGCACGGGTCAGCGTACGAGCAGTACTTC.

This clonotype was recorded many times. The CDR3 nucleotides read TGTGCCACCAGTGATAGACAGGGTGTAAATGAGCAGTTCTTC. Translating gives CATSDRQGVNEQFF. The V call is TRBV24-1, the J call TRBJ2-1; 7 bases map to TRBD1. V lost 3 bases and J lost 7; bases outside the gene matches: 5. The CDR3 consists of 14 residues. CDR1 KGHDR and CDR2 SFDVKD come from the germline V gene.

There are a few counts of this clonotype. CDR3 sequence: CAWSYQGAGEQYF. Here the CDR3 DNA reads TGTGCCTGGAGTTACCAGGGGGCGGGCGAGCAGTACTTC. V usage is TRBV30 and J usage is TRBJ2-7; 8 bases are a match to TRBD1. The CDR3 is made up of 13 amino acids. Germline CDR1 reads GTSNPN; CDR2 reads SVGIG (reference sequence). V shed 2 bases and J 6 bases; nucleotides not matched to a gene: 6.

This clonotype was observed at least ten times. The V gene is TRBV15, the J gene TRBJ2-5, with D perhaps matching TRBD1 or TRBD2 (5 bases each). CDR3 length equals 18 residues. Looked up from germline, CDR1 is LNHNV and CDR2 is YYDKDF (reference sequence). V was shortened by 0 bases and J by 0 bases, with 17 bases between the two germline ends. Here the CDR3 DNA reads TGTGCCACCAGCAGAGAGCTTAACCTTTGGGGGTACCAAGAGACCCAGTACTTC. Its translation is CATSRELNLWGYQETQYF.

This clonotype has a handful of counts. This chain joins TRBV3-1 and TRBJ2-2, with 8 bases identical to TRBD1. Germline assignment: CDR1 LGHDT and CDR2 YNNKEL (reference sequence). This CDR3 has 20 amino acids. V lost 6 bases, J lost 0 bases, and 18 bases stayed unmatched. The CDR3 region is CASRLSGRGPSSSNTGELFF. CDR3 bases: TGTGCCAGCAGACTCAGCGGCAGGGGGCCTTCCTCATCGAACACCGGGGAGCTGTTTTTT.